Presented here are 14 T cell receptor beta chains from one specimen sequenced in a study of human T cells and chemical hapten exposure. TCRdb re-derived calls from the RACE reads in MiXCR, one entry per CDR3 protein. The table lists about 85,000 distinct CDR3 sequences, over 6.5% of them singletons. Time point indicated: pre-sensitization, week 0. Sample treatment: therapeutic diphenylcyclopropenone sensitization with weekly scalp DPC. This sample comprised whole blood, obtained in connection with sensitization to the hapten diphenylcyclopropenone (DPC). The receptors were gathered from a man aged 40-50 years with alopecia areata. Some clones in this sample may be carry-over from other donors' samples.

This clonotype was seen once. CDR3 protein: CASSSKLRAWEQFF. The CDR3 nucleotides are TGTGCCAGCAGTTCCAAATTGAGGGCATGGGAGCAGTTCTTC. The chain uses TRBV28 and TRBJ2-1; D possibly corresponds to TRBD2 (5 bases). The CDR3 sequence is 14 residues long. The germline V and J ends were trimmed by 4 bases and 10 bases, with 17 bases remaining between them. Germline assignment: CDR1 MDHEN and CDR2 SYDVKM.

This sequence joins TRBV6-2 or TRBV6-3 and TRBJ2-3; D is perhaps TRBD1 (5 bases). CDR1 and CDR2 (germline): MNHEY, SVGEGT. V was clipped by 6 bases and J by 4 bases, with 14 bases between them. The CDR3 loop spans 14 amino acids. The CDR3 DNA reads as TGTGCCAGCAGCTCCGGACACCCCCCAGATACGCAGTATTTT. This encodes CASSSGHPPDTQYF.

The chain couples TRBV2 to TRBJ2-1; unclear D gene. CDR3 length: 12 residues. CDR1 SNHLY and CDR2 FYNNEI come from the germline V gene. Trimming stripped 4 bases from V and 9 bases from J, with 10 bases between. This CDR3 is CASSGDSGEQFF. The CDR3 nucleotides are TGTGCCAGCAGTGGAGATTCGGGTGAGCAGTTCTTC.

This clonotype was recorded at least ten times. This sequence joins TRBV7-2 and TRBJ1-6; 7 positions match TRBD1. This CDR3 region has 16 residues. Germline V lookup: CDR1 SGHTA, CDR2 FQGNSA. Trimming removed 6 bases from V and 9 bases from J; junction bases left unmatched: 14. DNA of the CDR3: TGTGCCAGCAGTCAAGACCGGCCAGGGGGTGGTTCACCCCTCCACTTT. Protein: CASSQDRPGGGSPLHF.

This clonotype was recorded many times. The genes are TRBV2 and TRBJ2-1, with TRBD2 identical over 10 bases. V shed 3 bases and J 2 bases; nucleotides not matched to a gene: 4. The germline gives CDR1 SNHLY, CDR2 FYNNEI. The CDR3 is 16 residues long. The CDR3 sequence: CASSEVLAGTYNEQFF. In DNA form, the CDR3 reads TGTGCCAGCAGTGAGGTACTAGCGGGAACCTACAATGAGCAGTTCTTC.

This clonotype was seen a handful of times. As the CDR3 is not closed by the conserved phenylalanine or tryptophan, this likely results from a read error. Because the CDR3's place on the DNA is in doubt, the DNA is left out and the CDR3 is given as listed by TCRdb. CDR3 residues: CASSLAHMTGPVI. V and J are TRBV7-2 and TRBJ2-7; the table names TRBD1, a call not compared with the DNA. The CDR3 contains 13 residues when both ends are counted. Germline values: CDR1 SGHTA, CDR2 FQGNSA.

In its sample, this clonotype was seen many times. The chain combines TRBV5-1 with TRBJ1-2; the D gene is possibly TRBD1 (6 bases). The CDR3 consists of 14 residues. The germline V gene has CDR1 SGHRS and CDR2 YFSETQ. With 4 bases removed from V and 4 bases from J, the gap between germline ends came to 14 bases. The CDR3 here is CASSGDNALYGYTF. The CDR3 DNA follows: TGCGCCAGCAGCGGGGACAACGCCCTCTATGGCTACACCTTC. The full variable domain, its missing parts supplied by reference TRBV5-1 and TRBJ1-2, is KAGVTQTPRYLIKTRGQQVTLSCSPISGHRSVSWYQQTPGQGLQFLFEYFSETQRNKGNFPGRFSGRQFSNSRSEMNVSTLELGDSALYLCASSGDNALYGYTFGSGTRLTVV.

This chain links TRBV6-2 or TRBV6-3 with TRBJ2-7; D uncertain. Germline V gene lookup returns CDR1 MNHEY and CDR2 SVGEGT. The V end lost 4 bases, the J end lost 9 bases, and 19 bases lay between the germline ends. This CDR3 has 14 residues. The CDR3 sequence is CASSLGRSYEWQYF. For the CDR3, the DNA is TGTGCCAGCAGTTTGGGCAGGTCCTACGAGTGGCAGTACTTC.

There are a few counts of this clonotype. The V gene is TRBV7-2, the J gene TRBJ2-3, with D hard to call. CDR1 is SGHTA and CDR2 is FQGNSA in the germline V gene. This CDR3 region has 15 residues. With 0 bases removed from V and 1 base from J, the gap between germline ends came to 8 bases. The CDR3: CASSLAGHRTDTQYF. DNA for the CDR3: TGTGCCAGCAGCTTAGCCGGGCACCGCACAGATACGCAGTATTTT.

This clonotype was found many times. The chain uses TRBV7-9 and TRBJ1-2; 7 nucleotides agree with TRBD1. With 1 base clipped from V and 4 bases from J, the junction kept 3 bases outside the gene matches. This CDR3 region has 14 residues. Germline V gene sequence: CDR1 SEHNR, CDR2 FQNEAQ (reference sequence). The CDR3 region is CASSLGQGTYGYTF. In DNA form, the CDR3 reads TGTGCCAGCAGCTTAGGACAGGGCACCTATGGCTACACCTTC. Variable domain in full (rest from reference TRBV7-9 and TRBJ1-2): DTGVSQNPRHKITKRGQNVTFRCDPISEHNRLYWYRQTLGQGPEFLTYFQNEAQLEKSRLLSDRFSAERPKGSFSTLEIQRTEQGDSAMYLCASSLGQGTYGYTFGSGTRLTVV.

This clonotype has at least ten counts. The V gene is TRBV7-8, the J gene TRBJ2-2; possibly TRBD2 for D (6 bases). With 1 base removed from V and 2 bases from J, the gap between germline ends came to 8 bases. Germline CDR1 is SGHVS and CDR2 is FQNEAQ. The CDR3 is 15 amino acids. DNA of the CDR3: TGTGCCAGCAGCTTAGAGGGACTTAACACCGGGGAGCTGTTTTTT. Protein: CASSLEGLNTGELFF.

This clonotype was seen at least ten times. CDR3 sequence: CSARDNPGNQPQHF. CDR3 DNA: TGCAGTGCTAGAGATAACCCTGGTAATCAGCCCCAGCATTTT. J is TRBJ1-5 and V is TRBV20-1; unclear D gene. The CDR3 loop spans 14 amino acids. Germline V gene lookup returns CDR1 DFQATT and CDR2 SNEGSKA (reference sequence). Trimming stripped 0 bases from V and 4 bases from J, with 10 bases between.

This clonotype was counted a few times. The CDR3 here is CASSNRQGHEKLFF. The CDR3 nucleotides are TGTGCCAGCAGCAATCGGCAGGGACATGAAAAACTGTTTTTT. The chain couples TRBV12-3 or TRBV12-4 to TRBJ1-4, with D possibly matching TRBD1 (5 bases). The CDR3 consists of 14 residues. The germline V and J ends were trimmed by 6 bases and 6 bases, with 14 bases remaining between them.

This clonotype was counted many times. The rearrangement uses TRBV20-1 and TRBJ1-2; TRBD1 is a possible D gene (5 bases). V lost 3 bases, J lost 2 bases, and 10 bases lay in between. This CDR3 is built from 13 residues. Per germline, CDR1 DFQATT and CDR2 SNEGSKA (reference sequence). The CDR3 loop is CSARTGTNYGYTF. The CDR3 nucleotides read TGCAGTGCTAGGACCGGGACGAACTATGGCTACACCTTC.